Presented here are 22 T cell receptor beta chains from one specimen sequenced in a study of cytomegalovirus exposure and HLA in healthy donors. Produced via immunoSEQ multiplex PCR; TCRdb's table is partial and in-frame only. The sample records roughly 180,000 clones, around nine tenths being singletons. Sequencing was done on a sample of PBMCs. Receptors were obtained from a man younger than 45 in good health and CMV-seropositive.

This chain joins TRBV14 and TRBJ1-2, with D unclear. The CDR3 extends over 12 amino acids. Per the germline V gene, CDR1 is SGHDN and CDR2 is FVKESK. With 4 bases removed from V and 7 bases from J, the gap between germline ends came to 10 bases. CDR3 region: CASSLFDIGYTF. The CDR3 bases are TGTGCCAGCAGCCTGTTTGATATTGGCTACACCTTC.

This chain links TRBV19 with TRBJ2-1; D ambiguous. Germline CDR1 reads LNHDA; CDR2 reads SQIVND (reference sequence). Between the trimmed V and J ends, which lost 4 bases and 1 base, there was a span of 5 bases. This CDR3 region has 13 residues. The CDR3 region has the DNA TGTGCCAGTAGTACGGGTTCCTACAATGAGCAGTTCTTC. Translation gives CASSTGSYNEQFF.

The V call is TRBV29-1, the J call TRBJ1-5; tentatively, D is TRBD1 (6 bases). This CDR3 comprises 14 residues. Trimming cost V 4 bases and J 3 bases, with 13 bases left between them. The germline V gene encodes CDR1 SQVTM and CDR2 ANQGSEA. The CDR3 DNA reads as TGCAGCGTTGGGGACACAGGGATCAATCAGCCCCAGCATTTT. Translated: CSVGDTGINQPQHF. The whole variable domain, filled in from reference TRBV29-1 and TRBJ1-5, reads SAVISQKPSRDICQRGTSLTIQCQVDSQVTMMFWYRQQPGQSLTLIATANQGSEATYESGFVIDKFPISRPNLTFSTLTVSNMSPEDSSIYLCSVGDTGINQPQHFGDGTRLSIL.

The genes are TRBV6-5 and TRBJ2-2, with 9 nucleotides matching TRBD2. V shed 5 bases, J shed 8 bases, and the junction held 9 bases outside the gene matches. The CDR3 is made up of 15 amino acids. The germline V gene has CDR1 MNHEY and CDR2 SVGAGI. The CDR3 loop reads CASSHGLAWGGELFF. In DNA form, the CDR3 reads TGTGCCAGCAGTCATGGACTAGCGTGGGGAGGGGAGCTGTTTTTT.

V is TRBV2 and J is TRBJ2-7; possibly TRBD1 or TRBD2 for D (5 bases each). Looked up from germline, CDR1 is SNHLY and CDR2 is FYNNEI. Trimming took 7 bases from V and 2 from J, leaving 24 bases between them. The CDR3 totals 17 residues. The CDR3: CASTTSKPGLPPYEQYF. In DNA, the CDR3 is TGTGCCAGCACCACAAGCAAACCGGGGCTCCCTCCCTACGAGCAGTACTTC. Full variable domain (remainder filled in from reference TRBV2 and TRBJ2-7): EPEVTQTPSHQVTQMGQEVILRCVPISNHLYFYWYRQILGQKVEFLVSFYNNEISEKSEIFDDQFSVERPDGSNFTLKIRSTKLEDSAMYFCASTTSKPGLPPYEQYFGPGTRLTVT.

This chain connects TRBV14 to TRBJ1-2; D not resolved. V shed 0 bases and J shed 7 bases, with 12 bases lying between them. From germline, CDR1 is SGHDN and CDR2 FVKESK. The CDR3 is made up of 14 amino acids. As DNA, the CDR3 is TGTGCCAGCAGCCAAGATGTCGGGGTTGGTGGCTACACCTTC. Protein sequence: CASSQDVGVGGYTF.

The CDR3 here is CASSYGGVNYGYTF. The CDR3 nucleotides read TGTGCCAGCAGTTACGGTGGAGTTAACTATGGCTACACCTTC. The J gene is TRBJ1-2, the V gene TRBV6-5; the D is unclear. The V gene's germline CDR1 is MNHEY and CDR2 SVGAGI. With 2 bases removed from V and 1 base from J, the gap between germline ends came to 8 bases. The length of the CDR3 is 14 residues.

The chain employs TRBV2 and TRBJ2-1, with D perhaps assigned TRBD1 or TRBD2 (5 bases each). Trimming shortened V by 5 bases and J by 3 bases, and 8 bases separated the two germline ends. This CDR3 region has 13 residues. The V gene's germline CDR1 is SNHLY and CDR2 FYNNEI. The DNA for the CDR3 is TGTGCCAGCAGTCGAGGGGACTACAATGAGCAGTTCTTC. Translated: CASSRGDYNEQFF.

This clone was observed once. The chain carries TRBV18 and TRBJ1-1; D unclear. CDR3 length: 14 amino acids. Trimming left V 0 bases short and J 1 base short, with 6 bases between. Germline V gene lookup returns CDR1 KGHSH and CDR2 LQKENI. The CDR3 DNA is TGTGCCAGCTCACCACCTAGCAGGAACACTGAAGCTTTCTTT. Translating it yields CASSPPSRNTEAFF.

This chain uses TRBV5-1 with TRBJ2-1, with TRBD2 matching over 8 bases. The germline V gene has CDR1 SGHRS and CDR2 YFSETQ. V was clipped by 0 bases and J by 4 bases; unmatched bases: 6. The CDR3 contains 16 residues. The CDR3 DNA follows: TGCGCCAGCAGCTTGGTAGCGGGGAACTCTTACAATGAGCAGTTCTTC. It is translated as CASSLVAGNSYNEQFF.

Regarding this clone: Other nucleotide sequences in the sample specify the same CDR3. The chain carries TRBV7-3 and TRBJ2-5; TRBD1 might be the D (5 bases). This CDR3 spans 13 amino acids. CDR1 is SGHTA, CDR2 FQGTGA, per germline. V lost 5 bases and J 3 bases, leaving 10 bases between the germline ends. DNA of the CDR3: TGTGCCAGCAGCCGTGGGGCAGAAGAGACCCAGTACTTC. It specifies CASSRGAEETQYF.

CDR3 residues: CASGTDRESSYEQYF. The CDR3 DNA follows: TGTGCTAGTGGCACCGACAGGGAGAGCTCCTACGAGCAGTACTTC. The rearrangement uses TRBV12-5 and TRBJ2-7, with 7 bases that match TRBD1. This CDR3 contains 15 residues. V was pared by 6 bases and J by 0 bases, with 8 bases of the junction left unmatched. The germline gives CDR1 LGHNT, CDR2 FRNRAP.

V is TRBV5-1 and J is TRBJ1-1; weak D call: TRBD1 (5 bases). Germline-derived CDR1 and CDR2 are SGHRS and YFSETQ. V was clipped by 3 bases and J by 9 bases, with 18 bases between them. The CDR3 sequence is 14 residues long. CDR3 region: CASSSTGAPIQAFF. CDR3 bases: TGCGCCAGCAGCTCAACCGGGGCCCCTATTCAAGCTTTCTTT. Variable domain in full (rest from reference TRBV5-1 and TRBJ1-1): KAGVTQTPRYLIKTRGQQVTLSCSPISGHRSVSWYQQTPGQGLQFLFEYFSETQRNKGNFPGRFSGRQFSNSRSEMNVSTLELGDSALYLCASSSTGAPIQAFFGQGTRLTVV.

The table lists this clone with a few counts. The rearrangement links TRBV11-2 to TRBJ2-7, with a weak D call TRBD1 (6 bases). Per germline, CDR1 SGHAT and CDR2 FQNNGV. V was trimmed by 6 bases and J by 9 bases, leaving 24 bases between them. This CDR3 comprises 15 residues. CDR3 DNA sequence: TGTGCCAGCAGGCAGCTGACAGGTCCCGTTTTAGTGCAGTACTTC. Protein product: CASRQLTGPVLVQYF.

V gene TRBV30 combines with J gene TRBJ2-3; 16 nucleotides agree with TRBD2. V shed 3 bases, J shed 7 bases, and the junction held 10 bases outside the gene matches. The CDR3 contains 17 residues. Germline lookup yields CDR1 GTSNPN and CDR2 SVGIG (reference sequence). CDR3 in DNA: TGTGCCTGGAGGGGACACGGGACTAGCGGGGGGGTCTATACGCAGTATTTT. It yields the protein CAWRGHGTSGGVYTQYF. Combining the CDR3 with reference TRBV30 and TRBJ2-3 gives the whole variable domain SQTIHQWPATLVQPVGSPLSLECTVEGTSNPNLYWYRQAAGRGLQLLFYSVGIGQISSEVPQNLSASRPQDRQFILSSKKLLLSDSGFYLCAWRGHGTSGGVYTQYFGPGTRLTVL.

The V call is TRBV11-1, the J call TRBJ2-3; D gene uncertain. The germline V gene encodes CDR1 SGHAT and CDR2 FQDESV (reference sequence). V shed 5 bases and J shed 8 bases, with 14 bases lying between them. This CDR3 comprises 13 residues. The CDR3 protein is CASSPFHRRTQYF. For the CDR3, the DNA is TGTGCCAGCAGCCCCTTTCACCGGCGTACGCAGTATTTT.

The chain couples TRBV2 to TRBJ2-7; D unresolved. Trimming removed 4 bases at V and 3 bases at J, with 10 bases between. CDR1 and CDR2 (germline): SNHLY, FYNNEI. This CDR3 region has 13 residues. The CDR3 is CASSAGSDYEQYF. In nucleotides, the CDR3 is TGTGCCAGCAGTGCGGGCAGTGACTACGAGCAGTACTTC.

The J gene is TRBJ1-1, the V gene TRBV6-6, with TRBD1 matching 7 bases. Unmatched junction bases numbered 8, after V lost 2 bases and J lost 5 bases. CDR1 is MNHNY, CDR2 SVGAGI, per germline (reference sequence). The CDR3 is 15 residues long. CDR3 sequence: CASSYGEQGRTEAFF. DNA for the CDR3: TGTGCCAGCAGTTACGGGGAACAGGGGAGGACTGAAGCTTTCTTT.

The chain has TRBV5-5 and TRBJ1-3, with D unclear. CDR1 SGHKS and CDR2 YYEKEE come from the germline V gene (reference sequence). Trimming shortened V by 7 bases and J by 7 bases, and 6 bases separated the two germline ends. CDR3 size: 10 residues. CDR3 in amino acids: CASGVNTIYF. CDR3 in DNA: TGTGCCAGCGGGGTGAACACCATATATTTT.

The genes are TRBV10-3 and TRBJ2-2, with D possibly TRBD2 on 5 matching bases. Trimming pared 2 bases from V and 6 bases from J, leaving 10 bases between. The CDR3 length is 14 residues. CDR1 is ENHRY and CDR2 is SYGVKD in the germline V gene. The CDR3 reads CAISEPKGAGELFF. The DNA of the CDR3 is TGTGCCATCAGTGAGCCTAAGGGAGCCGGGGAGCTGTTTTTT.

CDR3 coding DNA: TGCGCCAGCAGCCAAGAGTTACAGGGCTACGAGACCCAGTACTTC. Translated, it gives CASSQELQGYETQYF. The chain combines TRBV4-3 with TRBJ2-5; a weak D match, TRBD1 (6 bases). V was shortened by 0 bases and J by 5 bases, with 13 bases between the two germline ends. Germline loops: CDR1 LGHNA, CDR2 YSLEER. The CDR3 has 15 amino acids.

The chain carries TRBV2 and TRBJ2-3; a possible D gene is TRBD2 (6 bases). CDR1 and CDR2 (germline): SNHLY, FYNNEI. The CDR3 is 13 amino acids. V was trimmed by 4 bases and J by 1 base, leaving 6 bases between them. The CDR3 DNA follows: TGTGCCAGCAGTGGGGGGGGCACAGATACGCAGTATTTT. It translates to CASSGGGTDTQYF.